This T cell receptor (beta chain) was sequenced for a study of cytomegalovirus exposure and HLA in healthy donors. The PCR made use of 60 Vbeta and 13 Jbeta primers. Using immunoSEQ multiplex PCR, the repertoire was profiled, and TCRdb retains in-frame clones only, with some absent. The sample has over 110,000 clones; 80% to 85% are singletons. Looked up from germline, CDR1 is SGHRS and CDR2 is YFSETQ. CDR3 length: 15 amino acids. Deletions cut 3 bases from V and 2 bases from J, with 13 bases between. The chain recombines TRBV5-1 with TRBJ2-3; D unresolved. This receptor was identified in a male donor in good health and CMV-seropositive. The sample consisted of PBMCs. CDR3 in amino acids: CASSSSLDFTDTQYF. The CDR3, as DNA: TGCGCCAGCAGCTCGTCACTCGATTTCACAGATACGCAGTATTTT.